This TCR beta chain was sequenced in a study of shared clonotypes between healthy human individuals. Overall study results and limits: Researchers sampled blood only, noting tissue repertoires likely differ.

Nashville, Tennessee was home to all donors, each a Caucasian adult. Investigators divided CD4+ cells into CD45RA+ naive and CD45RA-negative memory subsets. The table lists this clone with a count of one. The target antigen is unknown. Germline CDR1 is SGHNT and CDR2 is YYREEE (reference sequence). The CDR3 is 15 amino acids. V lost 3 bases and J lost 1; bases outside the gene matches: 3. Authors' methods: There were no quality scores in the junction-only immunoSEQ sequences, so filtering differed. Libraries were prepared by immunoSEQ multiplex PCR; TCRdb keeps only in-frame clonotypes and omits some of them. V and J calls and clone size are given by that table; D and trimming were obtained from the DNA. This sample has under 650,000 clones; 90% to 97% occur once, and the top ten carry approximately 0.06%.

This TCR came from a woman in her 30s in good health. This chain connects TRBV5-4 to TRBJ2-1; 8 bases are shared with TRBD2. Source material: naive CD4+ T cells sorted from blood. The subset was: CD45RA+ positively selected. CDR3 sequence: CASSSSGGSYNEQFF. CDR3 nucleotides: TGTGCCAGCAGCTCATCGGGAGGGTCCTACAATGAGCAGTTCTTC.